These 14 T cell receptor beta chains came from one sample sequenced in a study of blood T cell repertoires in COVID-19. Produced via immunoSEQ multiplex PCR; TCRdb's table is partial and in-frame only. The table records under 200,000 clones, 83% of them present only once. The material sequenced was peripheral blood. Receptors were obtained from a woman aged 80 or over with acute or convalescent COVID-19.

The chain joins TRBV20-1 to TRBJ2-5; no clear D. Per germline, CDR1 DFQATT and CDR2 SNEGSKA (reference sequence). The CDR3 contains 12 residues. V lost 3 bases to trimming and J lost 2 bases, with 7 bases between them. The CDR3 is CSASGTQETQYF. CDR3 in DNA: TGCAGTGCTAGTGGCACTCAAGAGACCCAGTACTTC.

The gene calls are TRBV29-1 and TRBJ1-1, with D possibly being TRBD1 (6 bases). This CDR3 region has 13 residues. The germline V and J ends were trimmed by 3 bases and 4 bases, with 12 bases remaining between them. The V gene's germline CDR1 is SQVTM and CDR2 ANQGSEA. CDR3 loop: CSVDGGAGTEAFF. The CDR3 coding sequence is TGCAGCGTTGACGGGGGGGCGGGCACTGAAGCTTTCTTT. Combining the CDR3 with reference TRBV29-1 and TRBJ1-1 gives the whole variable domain SAVISQKPSRDICQRGTSLTIQCQVDSQVTMMFWYRQQPGQSLTLIATANQGSEATYESGFVIDKFPISRPNLTFSTLTVSNMSPEDSSIYLCSVDGGAGTEAFFGQGTRLTVV.

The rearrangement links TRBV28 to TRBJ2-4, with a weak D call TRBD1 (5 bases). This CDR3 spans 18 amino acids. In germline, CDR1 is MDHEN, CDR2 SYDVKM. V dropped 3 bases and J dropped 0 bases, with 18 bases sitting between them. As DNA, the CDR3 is TGTGCCAGCAGTTTCATTCAAGGGGTAGATCTAGCCAAAAACATTCAGTACTTC. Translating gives CASSFIQGVDLAKNIQYF.

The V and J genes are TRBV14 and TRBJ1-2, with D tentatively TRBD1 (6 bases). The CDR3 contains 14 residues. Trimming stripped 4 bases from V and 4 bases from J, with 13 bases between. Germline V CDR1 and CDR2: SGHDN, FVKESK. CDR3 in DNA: TGTGCCAGCAGCCCCAGCAGGGGCGGCTATGGCTACACCTTC. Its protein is CASSPSRGGYGYTF.

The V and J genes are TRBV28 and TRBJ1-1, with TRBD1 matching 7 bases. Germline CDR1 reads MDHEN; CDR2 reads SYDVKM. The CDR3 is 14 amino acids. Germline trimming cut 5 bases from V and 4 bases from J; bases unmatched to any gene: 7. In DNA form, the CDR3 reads TGTGCCAGCAGTCCCCCGACAGGGTTCACTGAAGCTTTCTTT. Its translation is CASSPPTGFTEAFF.

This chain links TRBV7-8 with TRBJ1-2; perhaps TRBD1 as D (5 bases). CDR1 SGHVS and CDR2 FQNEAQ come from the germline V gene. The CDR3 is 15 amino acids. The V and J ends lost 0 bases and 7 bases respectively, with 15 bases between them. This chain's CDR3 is CASSLAGQGRGGYTF. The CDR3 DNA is TGTGCCAGCAGCTTAGCGGGGCAGGGAAGAGGTGGCTACACCTTC.

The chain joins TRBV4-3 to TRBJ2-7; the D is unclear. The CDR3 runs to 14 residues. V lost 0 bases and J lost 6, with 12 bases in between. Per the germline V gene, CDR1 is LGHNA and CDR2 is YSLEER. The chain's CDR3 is CASSQDLRGGEQYF. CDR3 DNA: TGCGCCAGCAGCCAAGATCTTCGAGGTGGCGAGCAGTACTTC.

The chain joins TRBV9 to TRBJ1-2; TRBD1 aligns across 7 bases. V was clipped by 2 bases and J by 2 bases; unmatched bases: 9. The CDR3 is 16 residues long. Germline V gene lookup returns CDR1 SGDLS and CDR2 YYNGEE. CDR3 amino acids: CASSVGTASINYGYTF. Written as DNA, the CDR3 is TGTGCCAGCAGCGTCGGGACAGCCTCTATAAACTATGGCTACACCTTC.

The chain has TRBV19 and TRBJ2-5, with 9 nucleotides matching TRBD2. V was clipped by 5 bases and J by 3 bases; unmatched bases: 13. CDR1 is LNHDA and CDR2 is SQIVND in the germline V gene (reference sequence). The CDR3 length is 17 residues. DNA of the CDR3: TGTGCCAGTAGTGATTTGCCGCTAGCGGGGATAAAAGAGACCCAGTACTTC. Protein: CASSDLPLAGIKETQYF.

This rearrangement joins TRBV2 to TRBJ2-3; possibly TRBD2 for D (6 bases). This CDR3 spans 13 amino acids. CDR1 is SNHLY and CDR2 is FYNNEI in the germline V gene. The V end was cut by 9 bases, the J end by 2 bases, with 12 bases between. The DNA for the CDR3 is TGTGCCAGGGCGGGACTCATCACAGATACGCAGTATTTT. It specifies CARAGLITDTQYF.

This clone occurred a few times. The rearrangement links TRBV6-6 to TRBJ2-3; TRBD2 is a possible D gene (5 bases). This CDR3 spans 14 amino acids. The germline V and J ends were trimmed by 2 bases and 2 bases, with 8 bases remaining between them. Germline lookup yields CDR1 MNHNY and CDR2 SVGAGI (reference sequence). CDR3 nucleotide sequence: TGTGCCAGCAGTTACAGAGGGATCACAGATACGCAGTATTTT. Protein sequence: CASSYRGITDTQYF.

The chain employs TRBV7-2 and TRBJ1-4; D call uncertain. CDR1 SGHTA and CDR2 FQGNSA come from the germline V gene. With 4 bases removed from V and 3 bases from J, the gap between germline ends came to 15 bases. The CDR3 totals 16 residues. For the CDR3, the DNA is TGTGCCAGCAGCTCTAGGGCCGGGGAAGCTAATGAAAAACTGTTTTTT. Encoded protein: CASSSRAGEANEKLFF.

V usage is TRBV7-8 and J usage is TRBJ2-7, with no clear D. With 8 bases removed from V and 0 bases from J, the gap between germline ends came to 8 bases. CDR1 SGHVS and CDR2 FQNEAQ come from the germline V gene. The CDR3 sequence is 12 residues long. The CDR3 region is CASLDNSYEQYF. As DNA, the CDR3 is TGTGCCAGCCTCGACAACTCCTACGAGCAGTACTTC.

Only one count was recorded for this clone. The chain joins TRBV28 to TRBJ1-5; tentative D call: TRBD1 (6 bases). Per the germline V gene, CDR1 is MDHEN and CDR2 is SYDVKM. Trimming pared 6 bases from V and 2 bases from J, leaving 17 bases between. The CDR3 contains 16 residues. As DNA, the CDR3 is TGTGCCAGCAGCCCACCGGGGGGCACCGGCAATCAGCCCCAGCATTTT. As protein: CASSPPGGTGNQPQHF.